This record concerns one T cell receptor (beta chain) sequence. Its antigen target is currently unknown. Base qualities are not recorded, but no much larger clone differs from it by a single base. This entry is derived from a study of cytomegalovirus exposure and HLA in healthy donors (dated by TCRdb to 2015 to 2018). Looking at the study overall: An earlier analysis of around 600 of the donors reported about 250 Gb of sequence data and roughly 110 million unique TCR beta sequences from approximately 180 million T cells. An early release covering 550 to 650 HLA-typed donors comprised 300 to 350 gigabases of sequencing data and 85 million or so unique TCR sequences. Of the roughly 400 genotyped donors, approximately 81% were placed in the genetic ancestry cluster associated with self-reported Caucasian donors. The aim of the study was to test whether cataloging public T cell receptors could identify signatures of past pathogen exposure. Using immunosequencing, the study profiled T cell repertoires from around 670 subjects and related those repertoires to cytomegalovirus serostatus. Along with the approximately 670-subject first cohort, a separate validation cohort of 120 different subjects was used. To predict cytomegalovirus infection status, the study brought together high-throughput TCR immunosequencing, statistical association of individual TCRs with disease status, and machine learning. In a later analysis, previously published TCR beta repertoires from 600 to 850 donors were re-analyzed and high-resolution HLA genotyping was added so that TCR occurrence patterns could be studied. Rather than drawing on any new phenotypic data, the later analysis identified candidate immune exposures from TCR beta sequences and the way those sequences occurred across donors. An earlier analysis of some 600 of the donors applied high-throughput TCR beta sequencing to assess whether each TCR beta V gene segment acted as functional or pseudogenic. Donor age, sex, ethnicity and CMV serostatus were compiled alongside the repertoire data. In a later genetic analysis, genome-wide SNP genotypes for about 60% of the 666 donors were used, and that subset was treated as a discovery cohort. All discovery cohort repertoires had been generated on a single sequencing platform. HLA typing included class I and class II loci at four-digit resolution. Typing coverage varied by locus: roughly 629-640 donors for A, B, C, DRB1 and DQB1; roughly 500 for DQA1; more than 600 for DPA1; more than 450 for DPB1. Roughly five DR-DQ haplotypes were handled as single units for association and clustering, since linkage in the cohort was strong. Among around 400 genotyped donors of the cohort, an average of approximately 250,000 unique TCR beta nucleotide sequences were sequenced per donor, around 18% of them non-productive. The paper's findings and limits, for the study overall: In a later genetic analysis, a missense DCLRE1C variant was associated with V-gene and J-gene trimming of TCR beta chains, and the association was replicated in an independent cohort. At a false discovery rate of 0.05, a later analysis linked 16,951 TCR beta sequences to specific HLA alleles. Linkage disequilibrium might explain the correlated functional status among segregating V segments, but an unknown experimental factor could not be ruled out. Compared with the 666-donor mean, donors in an Asian-associated ancestry cluster had fewer N-insertions in productive TCRs, according to a later genetic analysis. A further reported finding was that TCR beta sequences accurately predicted the HLA-A and HLA-B alleles for most subjects in the first cohort. HLA typing was unavailable for some donors at each locus, so association tests used only the typed subset. Roughly uniform sequencing depth across donors was assumed in presence/absence analyses, although this assumption may not hold. A total of about 180 TCR beta chains were listed by the study as associated with cytomegalovirus. Because counts were too low, under 20 rarely observed V segments, including chromosome 9 orphons, were left out of the earlier analysis of a few hundred of the donors. A few of the identified cytomegalovirus-associated TCR beta chains were confirmed in vitro to be specific for cytomegalovirus antigens. The authors suggested that the approach could potentially be extended to other disease states and immunological phenotypes. Several of the top co-occurrence clusters appeared to be linked to parvovirus B19, influenza, CMV and Epstein-Barr virus, according to a later analysis. Most TCR sequences were seen in very few donors, while some public TCRs were found in many individuals. In an earlier analysis of 500 to 650 of the donors, most TCR beta V segments appeared in productive rearrangements about 87% or about 30% of the time, broadly matching IMGT annotations. This cohort had only TCR beta chains sequenced, and the lack of alpha or paired-chain data limited which features could be detected. A later analysis found that HLA-associated TCR beta chains were more clonally expanded and had lower generation probabilities than equally common non-associated chains. Assigning TCR associations to individual alleles was difficult when HLA alleles, especially DR and DQ, strongly co-occurred. The classifier was reported to diagnose cytomegalovirus status with high specificity and sensitivity in both the original cohort and the validation cohort. The sequencing pipeline was judged likely to have produced a cluster of highly shared sequence variants as a technical artifact. A later analysis found that most CMV-associated TCR beta chains appeared HLA-restricted, with HLA associations seemingly driven largely by CMV exposure. For the cohort, immune exposure information was limited to CMV serostatus. Some IMGT-functional V segments, including TRBV6-2 and TRBV6-3, could not be told apart with the 87-base-pair reads, so those segments were excluded. According to a later analysis, TCR association rates differed among HLA loci, with DRB1 alleles showing the most associated TCRs and HLA-C alleles showing the fewest.

The cohort comprised approximately 700 healthy bone marrow donors. All cohort members were sampled while nominally healthy, although unrecorded immune exposures were likely present. The donor tested CMV seropositive, placing the donor among the 290 or so seropositive members of the cohort. Every donor gave a peripheral blood sample, and the peripheral blood mononuclear cells from that sample were used for TCR beta sequencing. Genomic DNA extraction from the blood cell samples was performed with the Qiagen DNeasy Blood Extraction Kit. Library prep was done by the immunoSEQ multiplex PCR assay. For the multiplex PCR, a mixture combining 60 forward primers for TCR Vbeta segments and 13 reverse primers for TCR Jbeta segments was used. Amplification of the CDR3 region of rearranged TCR beta genes was performed with a multiplex PCR assay on genomic DNA. Amplified TCR beta libraries were sequenced as 87-base-pair reads on the Illumina HiSeq System. Processing in the source paper ran as follows. In a later analysis, 70 million to 95 million unique TCR beta chains were counted across the roughly 670 repertoires, and some 10 million of these chains were shared by at least two donors. To remove PCR and sequencing errors, raw reads were error-corrected and collapsed into unique sequences using a nearest-neighbor algorithm that merged closely related sequences. Alignment of CDR3 sequences to IMGT reference sequences was used to assign V, D and J gene segments. For a sequence to be retained, a match of at least six nucleotides was required to both a V gene segment and a J gene segment. Rearrangements were called productive when the CDR3 lacked stop codons and stayed in frame with V and J; all others were non-productive. Following IMGT convention, CDR3 was defined as the stretch from the second conserved V-encoded cysteine to the conserved J-encoded phenylalanine. The earlier analysis of around 640 of the donors excluded sequences that lacked an unambiguous match to a single V gene segment. An earlier analysis of several hundred of the donors called V segments functional above 56.7% productive rearrangements and segregating when the between-donor standard deviation exceeded 5%. A statistical classification framework was developed to diagnose cytomegalovirus status using the catalog of TCR beta chain sequences. In a later analysis, V and J genes were assigned by comparing TCR nucleotide sequences against IMGT/GENE-DB human TR gene sequences. The TCRdist pipeline was used in a later analysis to assign CDR3 sequences and most-parsimonious VDJ recombination scenarios. In a later analysis, each TCR beta chain was defined by its CDR3 amino acid sequence together with its V-gene family, and reads without a unique V-gene family were excluded. In a later analysis, around 600 highly shared, low-generation-probability nucleotide sequences were removed to address suspected cross-contamination and a sequencing artifact. For each public chain, a later analysis derived a clonal expansion index from normalized ranks of inferred template counts within each repertoire. Generation probabilities in a later analysis came from a VDJ recombination model fitted to out-of-frame rearrangements, and those results were checked against IGoR. Hypergeometric tests were used in a later analysis to score TCR-TCR, TCR-HLA and TCR-CMV co-occurrence, with a repertoire-size bias correction applied to the TCR pairs. In a later analysis, false discovery rates were estimated by permuting HLA or CMV assignments 20 times. In a later analysis, co-occurring TCRs were grouped with DBSCAN, and TCRdist sequence similarity was added when clustering was performed within HLA-allele-positive subsets. Repertoires with fewer than 30,000 or more than 120,000 public chains were left out of co-occurrence clustering, as were five repertoires with anomalous nucleotide sharing. The table comes from immuneACCESS by way of TCRdb, which keeps in-frame sequences with V and J called. Part of the clones is missing from these tables; in studies checked, under half for an unresolved V gene and the rest for unknown reasons. That table supplies the V and J calls and clone size; D and trimming were determined from the DNA. For this sample the table gives 120,000 or so clones, of which roughly 8.6% were detected only once. About 6.6% of the sample belongs to the ten largest clones.

The germline V gene gives CDR1 as SGHRS and CDR2 as YFSETQ. CDR3 length: 16 amino acids, cysteine to phenylalanine. CDR3 DNA only is kept here, 48 bases in frame from base 1. Ends trimmed: V by 4 bases, J by 2 bases; bases unmatched to a gene: 11. The rearranged segments are TRBV5-1 and TRBJ1-1; 7 junctional bases match TRBD1. This sequence originates from a woman in her 40s in good health and CMV-seropositive. Sequencing used PBMCs. The bases are TGCGCCAGCAGCCTAGCCCCGACAGGGCCTAACACTGAAGCTTTCTTT. The resulting protein is CASSLAPTGPNTEAFF. Reference TRBV5-1 and TRBJ1-1 genes cover what lies past the CDR3, so the full variable domain is KAGVTQTPRYLIKTRGQQVTLSCSPISGHRSVSWYQQTPGQGLQFLFEYFSETQRNKGNFPGRFSGRQFSNSRSEMNVSTLELGDSALYLCASSLAPTGPNTEAFFGQGTRLTVV.